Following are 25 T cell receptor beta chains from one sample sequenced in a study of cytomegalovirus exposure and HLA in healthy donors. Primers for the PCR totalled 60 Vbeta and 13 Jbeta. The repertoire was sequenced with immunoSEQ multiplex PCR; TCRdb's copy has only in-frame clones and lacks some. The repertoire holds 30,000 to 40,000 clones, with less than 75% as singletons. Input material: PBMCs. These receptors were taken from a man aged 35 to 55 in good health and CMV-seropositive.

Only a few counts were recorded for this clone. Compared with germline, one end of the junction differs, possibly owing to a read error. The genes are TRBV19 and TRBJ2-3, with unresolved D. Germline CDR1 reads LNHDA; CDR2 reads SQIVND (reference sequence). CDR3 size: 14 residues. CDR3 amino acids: CASSVDMNSDTQYF. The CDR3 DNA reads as TGTGCCAGTAGTGTAGACATGAACTCAGATACGCAGTATTTT.

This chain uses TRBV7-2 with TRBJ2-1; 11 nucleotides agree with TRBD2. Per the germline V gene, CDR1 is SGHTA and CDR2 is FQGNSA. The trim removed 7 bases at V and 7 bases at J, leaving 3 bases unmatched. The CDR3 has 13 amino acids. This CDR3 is CASISGGANEQFF. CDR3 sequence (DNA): TGTGCCAGCATTAGCGGGGGGGCGAATGAGCAGTTCTTC.

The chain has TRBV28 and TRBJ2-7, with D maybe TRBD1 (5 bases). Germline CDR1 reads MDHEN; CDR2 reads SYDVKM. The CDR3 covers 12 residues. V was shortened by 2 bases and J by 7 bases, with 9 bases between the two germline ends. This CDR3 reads CASSLQRGEQYF. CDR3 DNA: TGTGCCAGCAGTTTACAAAGGGGTGAGCAGTACTTC. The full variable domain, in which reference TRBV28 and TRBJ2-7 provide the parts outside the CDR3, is DVKVTQSSRYLVKRTGEKVFLECVQDMDHENMFWYRQDPGLGLRLIYFSYDVKMKEKGDIPEGYSVSREKKERFSLILESASTNQTSMYLCASSLQRGEQYFGPGTRLTVT.

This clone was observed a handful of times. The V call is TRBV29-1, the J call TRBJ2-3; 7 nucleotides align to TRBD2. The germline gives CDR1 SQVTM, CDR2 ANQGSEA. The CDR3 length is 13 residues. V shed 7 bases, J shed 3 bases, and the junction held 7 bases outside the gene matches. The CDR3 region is CSADTGGTDTQYF. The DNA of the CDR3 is TGCAGCGCCGACACGGGAGGAACAGATACGCAGTATTTT.

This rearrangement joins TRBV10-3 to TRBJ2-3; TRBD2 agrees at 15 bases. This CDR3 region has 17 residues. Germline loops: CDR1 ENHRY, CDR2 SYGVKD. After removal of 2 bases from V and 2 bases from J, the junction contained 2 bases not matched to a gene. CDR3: CAISEGLAGGPTDTQYF. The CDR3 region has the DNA TGTGCCATCAGTGAGGGACTAGCGGGGGGGCCCACAGATACGCAGTATTTT.

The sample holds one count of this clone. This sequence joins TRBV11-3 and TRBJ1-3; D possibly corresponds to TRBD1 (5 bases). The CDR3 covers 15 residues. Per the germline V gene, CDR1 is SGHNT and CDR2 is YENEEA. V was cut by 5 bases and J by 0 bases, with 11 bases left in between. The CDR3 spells CASSLSGGSGNTIYF. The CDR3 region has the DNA TGTGCCAGCAGCCTTAGCGGGGGCTCTGGAAACACCATATATTTT.

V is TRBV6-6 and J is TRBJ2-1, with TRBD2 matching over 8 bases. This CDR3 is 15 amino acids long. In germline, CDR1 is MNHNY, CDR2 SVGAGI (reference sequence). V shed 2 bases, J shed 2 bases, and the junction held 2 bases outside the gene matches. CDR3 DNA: TGTGCCAGCAGTTACCCAGCGGGGGCCTACAATGAGCAGTTCTTC. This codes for CASSYPAGAYNEQFF.

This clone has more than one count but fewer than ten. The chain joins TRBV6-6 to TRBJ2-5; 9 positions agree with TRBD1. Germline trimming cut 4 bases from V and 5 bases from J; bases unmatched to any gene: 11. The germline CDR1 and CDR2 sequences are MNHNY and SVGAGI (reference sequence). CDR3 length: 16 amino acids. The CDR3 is CASSSHDGQGWETQYF. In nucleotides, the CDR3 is TGTGCCAGCAGTTCCCACGACGGACAGGGGTGGGAGACCCAGTACTTC.

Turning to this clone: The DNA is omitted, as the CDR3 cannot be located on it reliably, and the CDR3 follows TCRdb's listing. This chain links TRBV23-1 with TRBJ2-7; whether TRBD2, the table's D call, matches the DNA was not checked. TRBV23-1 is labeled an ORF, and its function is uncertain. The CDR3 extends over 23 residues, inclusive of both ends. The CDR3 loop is CASSQSGRGPTSSTSGRAVEQYF.

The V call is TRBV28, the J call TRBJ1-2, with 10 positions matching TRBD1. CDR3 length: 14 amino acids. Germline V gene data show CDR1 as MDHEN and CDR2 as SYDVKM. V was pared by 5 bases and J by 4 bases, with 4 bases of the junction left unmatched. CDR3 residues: CASSRDRGLYGYTF. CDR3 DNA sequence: TGTGCCAGCAGTCGGGACAGGGGCCTCTATGGCTACACCTTC.

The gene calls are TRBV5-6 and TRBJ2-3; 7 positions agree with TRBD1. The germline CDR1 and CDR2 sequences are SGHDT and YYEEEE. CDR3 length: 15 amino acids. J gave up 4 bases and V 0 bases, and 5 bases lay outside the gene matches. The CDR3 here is CASSLAQGWADTQYF. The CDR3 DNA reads TGTGCCAGCAGCTTGGCACAGGGGTGGGCAGATACGCAGTATTTT. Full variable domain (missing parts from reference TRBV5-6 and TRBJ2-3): DAGVTQSPTHLIKTRGQQVTLRCSPKSGHDTVSWYQQALGQGPQFIFQYYEEEERQRGNFPDRFSGHQFPNYSSELNVNALLLGDSALYLCASSLAQGWADTQYFGPGTRLTVL.

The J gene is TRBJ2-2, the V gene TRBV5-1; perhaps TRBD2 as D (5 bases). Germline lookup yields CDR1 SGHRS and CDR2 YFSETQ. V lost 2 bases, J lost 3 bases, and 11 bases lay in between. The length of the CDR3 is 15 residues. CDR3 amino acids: CASSLPSPDTGELFF. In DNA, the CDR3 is TGCGCCAGCAGCTTACCTAGCCCCGACACCGGGGAGCTGTTTTTT.

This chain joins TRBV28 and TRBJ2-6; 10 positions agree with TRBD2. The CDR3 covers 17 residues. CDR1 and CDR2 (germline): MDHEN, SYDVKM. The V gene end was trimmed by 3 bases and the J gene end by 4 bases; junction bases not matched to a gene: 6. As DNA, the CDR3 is TGTGCCAGCAGTTTCCTAGCGGGGGCCGGGGGGGCCAACGTCCTGACTTTC. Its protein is CASSFLAGAGGANVLTF.

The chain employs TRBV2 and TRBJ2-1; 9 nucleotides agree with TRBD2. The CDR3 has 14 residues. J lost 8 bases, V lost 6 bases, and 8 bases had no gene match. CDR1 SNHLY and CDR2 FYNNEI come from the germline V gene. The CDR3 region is CASRNSGGFDEQFF. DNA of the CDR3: TGTGCCAGCAGGAATAGCGGGGGTTTCGATGAGCAGTTCTTC.

CDR3 protein: CASSYSKQGDDQPQHF. In nucleotides, the CDR3 is TGTGCCAGCAGTTACTCGAAGCAGGGGGATGATCAGCCCCAGCATTTT. This chain joins TRBV6-6 and TRBJ1-5; 7 bases line up with TRBD1. Per germline, CDR1 MNHNY and CDR2 SVGAGI (reference sequence). Trimming cost V 0 bases and J 5 bases; bases outside gene matches: 7. The length of the CDR3 is 16 residues.

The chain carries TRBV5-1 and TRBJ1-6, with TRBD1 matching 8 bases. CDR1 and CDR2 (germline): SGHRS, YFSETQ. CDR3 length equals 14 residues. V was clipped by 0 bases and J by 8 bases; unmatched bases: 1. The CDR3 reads CASSLVQGDSPLHF. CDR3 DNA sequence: TGCGCCAGCAGCTTGGTACAGGGGGATTCACCCCTCCACTTT.

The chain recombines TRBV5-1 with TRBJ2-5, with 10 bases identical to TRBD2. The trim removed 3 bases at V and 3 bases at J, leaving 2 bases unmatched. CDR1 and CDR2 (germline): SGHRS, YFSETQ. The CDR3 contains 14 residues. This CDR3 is CASSSSGGEETQYF. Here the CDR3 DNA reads TGCGCCAGCAGCTCCAGCGGGGGGGAAGAGACCCAGTACTTC. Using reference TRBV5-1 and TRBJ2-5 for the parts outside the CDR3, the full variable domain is KAGVTQTPRYLIKTRGQQVTLSCSPISGHRSVSWYQQTPGQGLQFLFEYFSETQRNKGNFPGRFSGRQFSNSRSEMNVSTLELGDSALYLCASSSSGGEETQYFGPGTRLLVL.

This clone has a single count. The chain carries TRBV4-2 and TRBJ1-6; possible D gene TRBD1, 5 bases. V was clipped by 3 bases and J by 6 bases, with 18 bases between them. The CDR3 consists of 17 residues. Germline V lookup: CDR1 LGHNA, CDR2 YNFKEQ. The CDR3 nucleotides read TGTGCCAGCAGCCAGAAAGGGCAGGGATACAGTAATTCACCCCTCCACTTT. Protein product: CASSQKGQGYSNSPLHF.

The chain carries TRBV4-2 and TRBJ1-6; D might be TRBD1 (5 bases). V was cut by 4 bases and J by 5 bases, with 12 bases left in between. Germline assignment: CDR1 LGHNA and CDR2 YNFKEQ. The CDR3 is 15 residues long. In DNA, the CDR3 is TGTGCCAGCAGCCGCGGAGGGGAGGATAATTCACCCCTCCACTTT. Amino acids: CASSRGGEDNSPLHF.

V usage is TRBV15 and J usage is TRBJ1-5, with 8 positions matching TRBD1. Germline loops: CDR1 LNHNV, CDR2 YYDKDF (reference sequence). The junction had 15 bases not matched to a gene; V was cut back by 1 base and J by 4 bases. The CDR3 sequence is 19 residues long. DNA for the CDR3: TGTGCCACCAGCAGAGTACCCAGGACAGGGAGCAGGAAAAATCAGCCCCAGCATTTT. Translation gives CATSRVPRTGSRKNQPQHF.

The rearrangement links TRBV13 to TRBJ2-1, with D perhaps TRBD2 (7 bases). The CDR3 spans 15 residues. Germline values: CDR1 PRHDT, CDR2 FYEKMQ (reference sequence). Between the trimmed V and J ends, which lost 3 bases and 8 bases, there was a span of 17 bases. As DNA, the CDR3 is TGTGCCAGCAGCTTGGGGAGGGGGGGCGTGGATGAGCAGTTCTTC. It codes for CASSLGRGGVDEQFF.

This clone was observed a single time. This CDR3 is CASSQRGRGQGEAFF. CDR3 nucleotide sequence: TGCGCCAGCAGCCAAAGAGGGAGAGGACAGGGTGAAGCTTTCTTT. The J gene is TRBJ1-1, the V gene TRBV4-1, with 8 bases identical to TRBD1. The CDR3 loop spans 15 amino acids. Germline-derived CDR1 and CDR2 are MGHRA and YSYEKL. The ends lost 2 bases at V and 7 bases at J; junction bases unmatched: 9.

CDR3 sequence (DNA): TGTGCCAGCAGCCTCTTTATGAAGGGGGTCTCCTACAATGAGCAGTTCTTC. It specifies CASSLFMKGVSYNEQFF. This chain links TRBV5-6 with TRBJ2-1, with D perhaps matching TRBD1 (6 bases). The CDR3 has 17 residues. Germline loops: CDR1 SGHDT, CDR2 YYEEEE. Trimming stripped 4 bases from V and 0 bases from J, with 17 bases between.

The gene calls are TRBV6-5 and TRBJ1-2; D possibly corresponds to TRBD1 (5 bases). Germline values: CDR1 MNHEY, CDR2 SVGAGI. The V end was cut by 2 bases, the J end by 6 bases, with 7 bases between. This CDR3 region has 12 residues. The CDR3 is CASSYAGHGYTF. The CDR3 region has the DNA TGTGCCAGCAGTTACGCGGGGCATGGCTACACCTTC.

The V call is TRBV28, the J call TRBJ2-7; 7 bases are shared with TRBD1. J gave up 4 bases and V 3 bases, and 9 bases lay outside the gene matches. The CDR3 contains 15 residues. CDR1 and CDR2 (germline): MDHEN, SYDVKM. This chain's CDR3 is CASSFPRQGSYEQYF. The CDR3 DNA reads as TGTGCCAGCAGTTTCCCCCGACAGGGTAGTTACGAGCAGTACTTC.